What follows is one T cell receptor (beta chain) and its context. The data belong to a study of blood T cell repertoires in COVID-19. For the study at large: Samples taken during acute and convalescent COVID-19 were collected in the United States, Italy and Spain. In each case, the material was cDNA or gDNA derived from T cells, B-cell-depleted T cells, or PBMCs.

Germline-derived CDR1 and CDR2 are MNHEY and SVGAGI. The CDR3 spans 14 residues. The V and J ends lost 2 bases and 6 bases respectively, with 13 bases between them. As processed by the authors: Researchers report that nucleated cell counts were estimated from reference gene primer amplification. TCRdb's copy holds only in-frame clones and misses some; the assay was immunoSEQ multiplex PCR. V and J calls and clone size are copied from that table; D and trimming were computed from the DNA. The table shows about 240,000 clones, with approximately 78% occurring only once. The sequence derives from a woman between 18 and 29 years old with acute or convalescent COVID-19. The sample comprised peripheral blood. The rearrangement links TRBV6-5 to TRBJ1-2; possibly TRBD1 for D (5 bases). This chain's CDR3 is CASSYGAGGHGYTF. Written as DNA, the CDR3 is TGTGCCAGCAGTTACGGGGCCGGGGGTCATGGCTACACCTTC.